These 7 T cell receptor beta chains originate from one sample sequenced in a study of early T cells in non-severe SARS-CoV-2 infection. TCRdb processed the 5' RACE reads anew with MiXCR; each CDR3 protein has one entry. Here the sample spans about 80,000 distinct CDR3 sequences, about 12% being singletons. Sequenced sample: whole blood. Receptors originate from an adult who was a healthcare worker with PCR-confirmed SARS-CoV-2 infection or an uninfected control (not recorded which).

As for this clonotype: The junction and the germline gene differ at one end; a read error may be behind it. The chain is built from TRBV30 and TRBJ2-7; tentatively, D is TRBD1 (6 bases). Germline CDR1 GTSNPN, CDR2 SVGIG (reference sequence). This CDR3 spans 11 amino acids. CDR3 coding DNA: TGTGCCCGGAGTGTTGGACAGGAGCAGTACTTC. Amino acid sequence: CARSVGQEQYF.

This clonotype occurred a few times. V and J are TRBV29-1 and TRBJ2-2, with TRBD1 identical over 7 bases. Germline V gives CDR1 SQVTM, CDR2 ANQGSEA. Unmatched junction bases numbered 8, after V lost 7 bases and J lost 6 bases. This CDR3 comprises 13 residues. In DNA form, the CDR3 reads TGCAGCGCCCACTCGCAGGGGGCCGGGGAGCTGTTTTTT. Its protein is CSAHSQGAGELFF.

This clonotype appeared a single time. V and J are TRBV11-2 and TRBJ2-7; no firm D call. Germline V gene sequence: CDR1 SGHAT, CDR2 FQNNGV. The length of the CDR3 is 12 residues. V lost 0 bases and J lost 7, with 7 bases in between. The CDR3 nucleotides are TGTGCCAGCAGCTTAGATATGGAGGAGCAGTACTTC. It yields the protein CASSLDMEEQYF.

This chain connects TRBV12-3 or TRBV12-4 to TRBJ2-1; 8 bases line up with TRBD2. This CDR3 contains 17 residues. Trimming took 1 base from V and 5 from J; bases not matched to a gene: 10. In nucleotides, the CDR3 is TGTGCCAGCAGTTTAGGTTGGGGCGGGAGGTCCCACAATGAGCAGTTCTTC. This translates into CASSLGWGGRSHNEQFF.

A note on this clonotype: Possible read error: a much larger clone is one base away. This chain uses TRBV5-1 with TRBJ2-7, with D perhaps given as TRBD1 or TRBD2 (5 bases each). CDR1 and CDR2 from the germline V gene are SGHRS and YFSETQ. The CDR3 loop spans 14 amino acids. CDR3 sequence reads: CTSSLGESPYEQYF. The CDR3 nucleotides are TGCACCAGCAGCTTGGGGGAATCCCCCTACGAGCAGTACTTC.

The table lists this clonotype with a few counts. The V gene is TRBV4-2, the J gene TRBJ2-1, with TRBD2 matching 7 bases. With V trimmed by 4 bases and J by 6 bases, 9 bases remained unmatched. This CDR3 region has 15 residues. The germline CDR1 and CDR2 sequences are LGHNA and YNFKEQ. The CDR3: CASSPSPGGTNEQFF. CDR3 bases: TGTGCCAGCAGCCCTAGCCCGGGAGGCACCAATGAGCAGTTCTTC.

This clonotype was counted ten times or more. The CDR3: CASSNPRLAGSSYNEQFF. The CDR3 nucleotides read TGTGCCAGCAGCAACCCCCGACTAGCGGGTAGCTCCTACAATGAGCAGTTCTTC. The rearrangement uses TRBV9 and TRBJ2-1; 10 bases fit TRBD2. V trimming: 4 bases; J trimming: 0 bases; junction bases outside the gene matches: 10. Germline CDR1 and CDR2: SGDLS and YYNGEE. This CDR3 has 18 residues.